Presented here are 11 T cell receptor beta chains from one specimen sequenced in a study of T-cell memory formation after mild COVID-19. TCRdb re-derived calls from the 5' RACE reads in MiXCR, one entry per CDR3 protein. The table has about 350,000 distinct CDR3 sequences, roughly 13% seen once. Sequencing was performed on PBMCs or a T cell subset sorted from them (not recorded which). These receptors all stem from a man younger than 30 who had mild COVID-19 (a few samples of this study predate the infection). Cell type and time point are not known.

This clonotype was seen only a few times. V is TRBV2 and J is TRBJ1-4; D is undetermined. In germline, CDR1 is SNHLY, CDR2 FYNNEI. V shed 5 bases and J shed 3 bases, with 19 bases lying between them. This CDR3 comprises 17 residues. CDR3 loop: CASSQNLYRASNEKLFF. In nucleotides, the CDR3 is TGTGCCAGCAGTCAAAACCTTTACCGGGCCTCTAATGAAAAACTGTTTTTT.

This chain uses TRBV2 with TRBJ1-2; D not certain. Deletions cut 0 bases from V and 4 bases from J, with 6 bases between. CDR3 length equals 13 residues. The V gene's germline CDR1 is SNHLY and CDR2 FYNNEI. This chain's CDR3 is CASSEAGIYGYTF. Written as DNA, the CDR3 is TGTGCCAGCAGTGAAGCAGGGATCTATGGCTACACCTTC. The whole variable domain, remainder taken from reference TRBV2 and TRBJ1-2, is EPEVTQTPSHQVTQMGQEVILRCVPISNHLYFYWYRQILGQKVEFLVSFYNNEISEKSEIFDDQFSVERPDGSNFTLKIRSTKLEDSAMYFCASSEAGIYGYTFGSGTRLTVV.

This clonotype was picked up a small number of times. The chain has TRBV5-4 and TRBJ1-2; no clear D. Looked up from germline, CDR1 is SGHNT and CDR2 is YYREEE (reference sequence). The CDR3 runs 14 residues. V was pared by 0 bases and J by 4 bases, with 10 bases between. The CDR3 DNA reads as TGTGCCAGCAGCTTGGCGCAGCAAAGCTATGGCTACACCTTC. It encodes CASSLAQQSYGYTF.

In this sample, this clonotype turned up a few times. CDR3 in DNA: TGTGCCAGCAGTGGGGGGTGGGAGGATGGCTACACCTTC. It specifies CASSGGWEDGYTF. This sequence joins TRBV12-3 or TRBV12-4 and TRBJ1-2; perhaps TRBD1 as D (5 bases). V lost 5 bases to trimming and J lost 6 bases, with 13 bases between them. This CDR3 contains 13 residues.

This clonotype has just a few counts. The chain links TRBV12-3 or TRBV12-4 to TRBJ1-4; weak D call: TRBD1 (5 bases). V lost 6 bases and J lost 8, with 16 bases in between. CDR3 length equals 14 residues. The DNA of the CDR3 is TGTGCCAGCAGCCCCGGGACCTGGAGGGAAAAACTGTTTTTT. Residues: CASSPGTWREKLFF.

The V and J genes are TRBV6-6 and TRBJ1-1; 8 bases fit TRBD1. The CDR3 runs 13 residues. CDR1 and CDR2 (germline): MNHNY, SVGAGI (reference sequence). V shed 8 bases, J shed 9 bases, and the junction held 11 bases outside the gene matches. The CDR3: CASDPDRAQQAFF. CDR3 DNA sequence: TGTGCCAGCGATCCGGACAGGGCTCAACAAGCTTTCTTT.

The chain couples TRBV4-3 to TRBJ2-3, with D perhaps TRBD1 or TRBD2 (6 bases each). Trimming removed 5 bases from V and 1 base from J, with 10 bases in between. The CDR3 runs 14 residues. Germline CDR1 and CDR2: LGHNA and YSLEER. For the CDR3, the DNA is TGCGCCAGCAGCGTGGGGGGCCGCACAGATACGCAGTATTTT. It translates to CASSVGGRTDTQYF.

This clonotype has a handful of counts. One junction end does not reproduce the germline sequence, and a read error may be involved. The chain employs TRBV6-6 and TRBJ1-3; a weak D match, TRBD1 (6 bases). The CDR3 length is 12 residues. Germline CDR1 is MNHNY and CDR2 is SVGAGI (reference sequence). CDR3 region: CATGNSGNTIYF. The CDR3 DNA sequence: TGCGCTACAGGGAACTCTGGAAACACCATATATTTT.

This sequence joins TRBV7-2 and TRBJ2-5, with a possible D match to TRBD2 (5 bases). The CDR3 consists of 15 residues. Germline V CDR1 and CDR2: SGHTA, FQGNSA. Trimming took off 6 bases at V and 5 bases at J, with 19 bases between the two ends. In DNA, the CDR3 is TGTGCCAGCAGTCCCCTTAGCCTAGCTCGGGAGACCCAGTACTTC. It specifies CASSPLSLARETQYF.

This rearrangement joins TRBV5-1 to TRBJ2-1; 7 nucleotides align to TRBD1. There are 14 residues in the CDR3. V lost 7 bases and J lost 4; bases outside the gene matches: 8. Germline-derived CDR1 and CDR2 are SGHRS and YFSETQ. The CDR3 reads CASAQGTLYNEQFF. The DNA for the CDR3 is TGCGCCAGCGCACAGGGGACATTATACAATGAGCAGTTCTTC.

V and J are TRBV2 and TRBJ2-7; 7 bases agree with TRBD1. J gave up 1 base and V 6 bases, and 6 bases lay outside the gene matches. The CDR3 is made up of 14 amino acids. CDR1 and CDR2 (germline): SNHLY, FYNNEI. The CDR3 here is CASSETGSSYEQYF. CDR3 in DNA: TGTGCCAGCAGCGAGACAGGGTCTTCCTACGAGCAGTACTTC.